The rows below give T cell receptor beta chains drawn from one sample of a study of shared clonotypes between healthy human individuals. Some clones are missing from TCRdb's copy, which holds only in-frame ones; the method was immunoSEQ multiplex PCR. Of 2.5 million or so clones listed, more than 90% are singletons. The sequenced material came from naive CD4+ T cells sorted from blood. Source of these receptors: a man aged 18 to 30 in good health. The CDR3 runs from the conserved cysteine through the conserved F or W. The D gene is left open where the match is weak.

d_gene	v_gene	j_gene	CDR3nt	CDR3aa
TRBD1	TRBV30	TRBJ2-2	TGTGCCTGGAGCCGACAGGGGGCCCCCGGGGAGCTGTTTTTT	CAWSRQGAPGELFF
-	TRBV15	TRBJ2-2	TGTGCCACCAGCAGAGAGGGTACGAACACCGGGGAGCTGTTTTTT	CATSREGTNTGELFF
-	TRBV5-1	TRBJ1-1	TGCGCCAGCAGCTTCGATGAAGGCACTGAAGCTTTCTTT	CASSFDEGTEAFF
-	TRBV7-9	TRBJ1-1	TGTGCCAGCAGCTTAATGGGAAGGGGGGAGAGGGAGAAAGACACTGAAGCTTTCTTT	CASSLMGRGEREKDTEAFF
-	TRBV7-9	TRBJ2-7	TGTGCCAGCAGCTTAGCGGATACTAGATCCTACGAGCAGTACTTC	CASSLADTRSYEQYF
-	TRBV6-6	TRBJ2-7	TGTGCCAGCAGTGGGAAAGGCGCACTTTACGAGCAGTACTTC	CASSGKGALYEQYF
-	TRBV25-1	TRBJ2-3	TGTGCCAGCAGTGTGGTTAGCACAGATACGCAGTATTTT	CASSVVSTDTQYF
-	TRBV10-1	TRBJ1-5	TGCGCCAGCAGCCTCCCCGGTGGTGGGGACAAAAATCAGCCCCAGCATTTT	CASSLPGGGDKNQPQHF
-	TRBV13	TRBJ2-7	TGTGCCAGCAGCCCTATCCCAACTCGCCACGAGCAGTACTTC	CASSPIPTRHEQYF
TRBD1	TRBV6-1	TRBJ2-7	TGTGCCAGCAGGCCGGGACAGGGTTACGAGCAGTACTTC	CASRPGQGYEQYF
-	TRBV18	TRBJ2-7	TGTGCCAGCTCCCGAGAGGGGGTCAGTGTGAACGAGCAGTACTTC	CASSREGVSVNEQYF
-	TRBV20-1	TRBJ2-1	TGCAGTGCTAGCACCTACAATGAGCAGTTCTTC	CSASTYNEQFF